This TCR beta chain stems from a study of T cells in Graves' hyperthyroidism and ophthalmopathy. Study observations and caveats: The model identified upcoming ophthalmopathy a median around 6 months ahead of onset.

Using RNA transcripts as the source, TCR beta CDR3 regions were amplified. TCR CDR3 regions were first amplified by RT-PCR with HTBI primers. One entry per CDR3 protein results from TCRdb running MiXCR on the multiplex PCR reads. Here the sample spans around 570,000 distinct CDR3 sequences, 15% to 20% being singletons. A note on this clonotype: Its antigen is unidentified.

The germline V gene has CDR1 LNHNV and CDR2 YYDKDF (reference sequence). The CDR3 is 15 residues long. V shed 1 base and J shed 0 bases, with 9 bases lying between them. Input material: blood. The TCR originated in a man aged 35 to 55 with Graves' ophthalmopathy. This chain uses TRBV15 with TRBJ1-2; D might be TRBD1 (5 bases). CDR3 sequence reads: CATSRGGTANYGYTF. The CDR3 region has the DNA TGTGCCACCAGCAGAGGGGGGACGGCTAACTATGGCTACACCTTC.